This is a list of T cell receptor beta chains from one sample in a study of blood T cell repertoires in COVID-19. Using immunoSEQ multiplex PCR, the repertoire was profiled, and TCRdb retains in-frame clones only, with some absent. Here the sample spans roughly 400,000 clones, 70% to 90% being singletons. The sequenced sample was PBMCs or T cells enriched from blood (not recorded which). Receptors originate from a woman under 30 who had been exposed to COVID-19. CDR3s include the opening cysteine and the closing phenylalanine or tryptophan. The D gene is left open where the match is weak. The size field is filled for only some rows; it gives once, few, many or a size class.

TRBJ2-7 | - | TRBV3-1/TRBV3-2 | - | CASSQEGDLSAEQYF | TGTGCCAGCAGCCAAGAAGGGGACTTGTCCGCCGAGCAGTACTTC
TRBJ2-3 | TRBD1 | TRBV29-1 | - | CSVSDRRGRGPDTQYF | TGCAGCGTTTCTGACCGACGCGGCAGGGGGCCAGATACGCAGTATTTT
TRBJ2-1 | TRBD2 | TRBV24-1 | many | CATSERTSAGNEQFF | TGTGCCACCAGTGAACGGACTAGCGCTGGGAATGAGCAGTTCTTC
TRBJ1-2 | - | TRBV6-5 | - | CATMGGGYGYTF | TGTGCAACTATGGGAGGGGGCTATGGCTACACCTTC
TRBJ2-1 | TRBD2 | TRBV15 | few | CATSRDLTSGSSNEQFF | TGTGCCACCAGCAGAGATCTCACTAGCGGGAGCTCGAATGAGCAGTTCTTC
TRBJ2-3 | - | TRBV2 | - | CASISPELDTQYF | TGTGCCAGCATAAGTCCCGAACTAGATACGCAGTATTTT
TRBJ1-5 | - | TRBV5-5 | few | CASSMRGGWQPQHF | TGTGCCAGCAGCATGAGGGGGGGCTGGCAGCCCCAGCATTTT
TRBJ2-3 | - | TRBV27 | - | CASSSLEAGRAGDTQYF | TGTGCCAGCAGTTCCCTAGAGGCGGGACGGGCAGGAGATACGCAGTATTTT
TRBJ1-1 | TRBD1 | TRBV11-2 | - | CASSSGQGRMNTEAFF | TGTGCCAGCAGCTCCGGACAGGGGAGGATGAACACTGAAGCTTTCTTT
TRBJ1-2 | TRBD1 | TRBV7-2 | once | CASTLGTEAYGYTF | TGTGCCAGCACCCTCGGGACAGAAGCTTATGGCTACACCTTC
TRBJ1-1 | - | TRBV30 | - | CAWSPGNMNTEAFF | TGTGCCTGGAGTCCAGGGAACATGAACACTGAAGCTTTCTTT
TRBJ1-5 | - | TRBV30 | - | CAWSGGYSNQPQHF | TGTGCCTGGTCGGGAGGGTATAGCAATCAGCCCCAGCATTTT
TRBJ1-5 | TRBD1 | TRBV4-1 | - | CASSQDWTGWKPQHF | TGCGCCAGCAGCCAAGATTGGACAGGGTGGAAGCCCCAGCATTTT
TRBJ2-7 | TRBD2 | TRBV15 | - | CATSKLYGRAGDYEQYF | TGTGCCACCAGCAAGCTCTATGGTCGGGCGGGGGACTACGAGCAGTACTTC
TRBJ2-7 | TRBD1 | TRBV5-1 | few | CASSFRDRRSYEQYF | TGCGCCAGCAGCTTCCGGGACAGACGCTCCTACGAGCAGTACTTC
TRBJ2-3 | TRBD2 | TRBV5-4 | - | CASSSLPGTSGGVYTDTQYF | TGTGCCAGCAGCTCTCTTCCCGGGACTAGCGGGGGGGTCTACACAGATACGCAGTATTTT
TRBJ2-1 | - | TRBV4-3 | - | CASSQGRSPQPYNEQFF | TGCGCCAGCAGCCAAGGTCGGAGTCCCCAGCCCTACAATGAGCAGTTCTTC
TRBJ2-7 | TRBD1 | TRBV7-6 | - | CASSFGQGATYEQYF | TGTGCCAGCAGCTTCGGACAGGGGGCCACCTACGAGCAGTACTTC
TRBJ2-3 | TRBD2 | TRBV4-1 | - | CASSQAVAGSTDTQYF | TGCGCCAGCAGCCAAGCGGTAGCGGGAAGCACAGATACGCAGTATTTT
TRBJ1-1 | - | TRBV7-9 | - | CASSLPAGLLGAFF | TGTGCCAGCAGCTTACCCGCGGGACTTCTTGGAGCTTTCTTT
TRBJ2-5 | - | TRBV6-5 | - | CASSSTGETQYF | TGTGCCAGCAGTTCTACGGGTGAGACCCAGTACTTC
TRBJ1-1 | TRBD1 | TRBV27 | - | CASSLSTGGLMNTEAFF | TGTGCCAGCAGTTTAAGTACAGGGGGGCTTATGAACACTGAAGCTTTCTTT
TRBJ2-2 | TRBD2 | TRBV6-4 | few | CASSDSILAANTGELFF | TGTGCCAGCAGTGACTCTATACTAGCGGCGAACACCGGGGAGCTGTTTTTT
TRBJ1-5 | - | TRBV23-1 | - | CASSRRDSRAQHF | TGCGCCAGCAGTCGGCGGGATTCGAGGGCCCAGCATTTT
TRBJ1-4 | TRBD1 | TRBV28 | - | CASSLRGTVDNEKLFF | TGTGCCAGCAGTTTGCGAGGGACAGTCGATAATGAAAAACTGTTTTTT
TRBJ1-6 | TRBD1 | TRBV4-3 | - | CASSQEGQGAHSPLHF | TGCGCCAGCAGCCAAGAGGGGCAGGGGGCTCATTCACCCCTCCACTTT